The present T cell receptor (beta chain) was sequenced within a study of cytomegalovirus exposure and HLA in healthy donors. The V gene's germline CDR1 is MNHNS and CDR2 SASEGT. Trimming took off 2 bases at V and 4 bases at J, with 21 bases between the two ends. There are 18 residues in the CDR3. In the PCR, 60 Vbeta and 13 Jbeta primers were used. Profiled with immunoSEQ multiplex PCR; TCRdb holds only in-frame clones, not every one. The data show around 150,000 clones, about 82% seen once. About this clone itself: The antigen is undetermined.

Broader study findings: A later analysis found common viral pathogens apparently linked to several of the most significant clusters. Later analysis indicated greater clonal expansion among HLA-associated TCR beta chains than among equally common other chains. Reported findings show TCR beta sequences accurately forecast HLA-A and HLA-B alleles in most subjects. Looking again later, the authors saw that most CMV-associated TCR beta chains seemed HLA-restricted.

Sequencing was carried out using PBMCs. The clonotype comes from a man aged 25-45 years in good health and CMV-seronegative. V usage is TRBV6-1 and J usage is TRBJ2-1, with a tentative D call TRBD1 (6 bases). CDR3 nucleotide sequence: TGTGCCAGCAGTGAAACAGGTTCAAGGGGGAAATTTTACAATGAGCAGTTCTTC. The encoded protein is CASSETGSRGKFYNEQFF.